This entry is about one T cell receptor (beta chain). Unique molecular identifiers tagged the TCRbeta library. TCRdb redid the calling of the PCR reads with MiXCR, one entry per CDR3 protein. The sample contains roughly 500,000 distinct CDR3 sequences, around 17% of which appear only once. With V trimmed by 7 bases and J by 4 bases, 3 bases remained unmatched. Germline V gene sequence: CDR1 SNHLY, CDR2 FYNNEI. The CDR3 covers 12 residues. This sample stems from a study of T-cell reconstitution after alpha-beta-depleted transplantation in children. The clonotype was recovered from a human donor who donated a stem cell graft to a child with acute lymphoblastic leukemia. The chain carries TRBV2 and TRBJ1-2; 7 bases agree with TRBD1. The sequenced sample was PBMCs from the stem cell graft donor, obtained from the stem cell graft. This chain's CDR3 is CASMAGGYGYTF. For the CDR3, the DNA is TGTGCCAGCATGGCAGGGGGCTATGGCTACACCTTC.